Below, 24 T cell receptor beta chains from the same sample are listed, as sequenced in a study of T cell responses to AZD1222 COVID-19 vaccine. The data were produced by immunoSEQ multiplex PCR, yet TCRdb's version contains in-frame clones alone and is incomplete. The sample has under 150,000 clones; about nine tenths are singletons. Sequenced material: peripheral blood, taken 28 days after the second AZD1222 dose. All receptors come from an adult who received the AZD1222 COVID-19 vaccine.

This clone has just one count. The chain carries TRBV6-2 or TRBV6-3 and TRBJ2-7; 7 bases map to TRBD2. Trimming took 6 bases from V and 5 from J; bases not matched to a gene: 13. This CDR3 is built from 15 residues. From germline, CDR1 is MNHEY and CDR2 SVGEGT. This chain's CDR3 is CASSSDEAGRHEQYF. CDR3 nucleotides: TGTGCCAGCAGCTCCGATGAAGCGGGGAGGCACGAGCAGTACTTC.

The V gene is TRBV12-3 or TRBV12-4, the J gene TRBJ1-4; possible D gene TRBD1, 6 bases. V was trimmed by 7 bases and J by 5 bases, leaving 11 bases between them. The CDR3 runs 13 residues. The CDR3 loop reads CASTPGQNEKLFF. CDR3 nucleotides: TGTGCCAGCACCCCCGGACAGAATGAAAAACTGTTTTTT.

The CDR3 DNA reads TGCGCCAGCAGCTTGGAGGGGGGAAAAGATGGCTACACCTTC. It encodes CASSLEGGKDGYTF. This chain connects TRBV5-1 to TRBJ1-2; TRBD1 might be the D (6 bases). The CDR3 loop spans 14 amino acids. V dropped 0 bases and J dropped 6 bases, with 12 bases sitting between them. Germline V gene lookup returns CDR1 SGHRS and CDR2 YFSETQ.

V is TRBV7-2 and J is TRBJ1-4, with D unclear. The CDR3 has 15 residues. CDR1 is SGHTA, CDR2 FQGNSA, per germline. Between the trimmed V and J ends, which lost 5 bases and 0 bases, there was a span of 10 bases. CDR3 sequence reads: CASSRRGPTNEKLFF. The CDR3, as DNA: TGTGCCAGCAGCCGTAGAGGGCCAACTAATGAAAAACTGTTTTTT.

As to this clone: The same CDR3 can be traced to other DNA sequences in this sample. The chain joins TRBV30 to TRBJ2-7; D ambiguous. CDR1 GTSNPN and CDR2 SVGIG come from the germline V gene (reference sequence). This CDR3 spans 12 amino acids. The V and J ends lost 0 bases and 0 bases respectively, with 3 bases between them. In DNA form, the CDR3 reads TGTGCCTGGAGTGTAAGCTCCTACGAGCAGTACTTC. Translation gives CAWSVSSYEQYF.

As to this clone: At one of its ends the junction is not consistent with the germline gene, which may arise from a read error. The rearrangement uses TRBV7-8 and TRBJ2-5; D gene unclear. Germline assignment: CDR1 SGHVS and CDR2 FQNEAQ. The CDR3 sequence is 13 residues long. The CDR3 nucleotides are TGTGCCAGCAGGCGTGGGAACCAAGAGAACCAGTACTTC. The encoded protein is CASRRGNQENQYF.

The chain joins TRBV5-6 to TRBJ1-2, with 7 bases fitting TRBD1. With 7 bases clipped from V and 3 bases from J, the junction kept 6 bases outside the gene matches. The germline V gene encodes CDR1 SGHDT and CDR2 YYEEEE. This CDR3 region has 13 residues. CDR3 protein: CASHAGGDYGYTF. The CDR3 DNA reads TGTGCCAGCCATGCAGGGGGAGACTATGGCTACACCTTC.

This chain links TRBV7-3 with TRBJ2-2; tentatively, D is TRBD2 (5 bases). This CDR3 has 14 residues. Between the trimmed V and J ends, which lost 5 bases and 1 base, there was a span of 8 bases. Per germline, CDR1 SGHTA and CDR2 FQGTGA. CDR3 DNA: TGTGCCAGCAGCACCGGGATGAACACCGGGGAGCTGTTTTTT. Encoded protein: CASSTGMNTGELFF.

CDR3 protein: CASSILFTNSPLHF. The CDR3, as DNA: TGTGCCAGTAGTATTCTTTTTACCAATTCACCCCTCCACTTT. This rearrangement joins TRBV19 to TRBJ1-6; D gene uncertain. This CDR3 has 14 residues. Germline V gene data show CDR1 as LNHDA and CDR2 as SQIVND (reference sequence). The V gene lost 3 bases and the J gene lost 7 bases, with 10 bases spanning the gap.

This chain joins TRBV29-1 and TRBJ1-1, with 7 bases matching TRBD1. The CDR3 is 15 residues long. In germline, CDR1 is SQVTM, CDR2 ANQGSEA. Trimming removed 6 bases from V and 3 bases from J; junction bases left unmatched: 13. The CDR3 protein is CSVLGRTGADTEAFF. As DNA, the CDR3 is TGCAGCGTCCTCGGGCGTACAGGGGCGGACACTGAAGCTTTCTTT.

Only one count was recorded for this clone. The chain joins TRBV27 to TRBJ1-5, with D uncertain. CDR3 length: 14 amino acids. Germline V gene sequence: CDR1 MNHEY, CDR2 SMNVEV (reference sequence). Deletions cut 4 bases from V and 7 bases from J, with 14 bases between. The CDR3 coding sequence is TGTGCCAGCAGTTCCTTGGACTGGCGCCAGCCCCAGCATTTT. The encoded protein is CASSSLDWRQPQHF.

This clone was observed once. The rearrangement uses TRBV7-8 and TRBJ1-2; 9 positions match TRBD1. V was clipped by 1 base and J by 2 bases; unmatched bases: 2. The germline CDR1 and CDR2 sequences are SGHVS and FQNEAQ. The CDR3 length is 15 residues. The CDR3 spells CASSLGGTGNYGYTF. CDR3 nucleotides: TGTGCCAGCAGCTTAGGGGGGACAGGGAACTATGGCTACACCTTC.

V and J are TRBV5-5 and TRBJ1-6; TRBD1 might be the D (5 bases). V shed 0 bases and J shed 6 bases, with 10 bases lying between them. Germline V gene data show CDR1 as SGHKS and CDR2 as YYEKEE (reference sequence). The CDR3 spans 15 residues. The CDR3 sequence is CASSLGSGTNSPLHF. In nucleotides, the CDR3 is TGTGCCAGCAGCTTGGGTTCAGGGACTAATTCACCCCTCCACTTT. The whole variable domain, remainder taken from reference TRBV5-5 and TRBJ1-6, is DAGVTQSPTHLIKTRGQQVTLRCSPISGHKSVSWYQQVLGQGPQFIFQYYEKEERGRGNFPDRFSARQFPNYSSELNVNALLLGDSALYLCASSLGSGTNSPLHFGNGTRLTVT.

V is TRBV28 and J is TRBJ1-5; TRBD1 is a possible D gene (6 bases). The CDR3 is made up of 16 amino acids. V lost 1 base and J 5 bases, leaving 15 bases between the germline ends. Germline V gives CDR1 MDHEN, CDR2 SYDVKM. CDR3 loop: CASSLFREGGYQPQHF. In DNA form, the CDR3 reads TGTGCCAGCAGTTTATTTAGGGAGGGGGGTTATCAGCCCCAGCATTTT. Full variable domain (outside the CDR3, taken from reference TRBV28 and TRBJ1-5): DVKVTQSSRYLVKRTGEKVFLECVQDMDHENMFWYRQDPGLGLRLIYFSYDVKMKEKGDIPEGYSVSREKKERFSLILESASTNQTSMYLCASSLFREGGYQPQHFGDGTRLSIL.

The genes are TRBV9 and TRBJ2-7; D is perhaps TRBD1 or TRBD2 (5 bases each). Deletions cut 1 base from V and 2 bases from J, with 10 bases between. CDR3 size: 14 residues. Looked up from germline, CDR1 is SGDLS and CDR2 is YYNGEE. For the CDR3, the DNA is TGTGCCAGCAGCGTATCCGGGACGGCCTACGAGCAGTACTTC. It specifies CASSVSGTAYEQYF.

This chain connects TRBV6-6 to TRBJ2-7; either TRBD1 or TRBD2 may supply D (5 bases each). Germline-derived CDR1 and CDR2 are MNHNY and SVGAGI (reference sequence). This CDR3 has 15 amino acids. Trimming took 4 bases from V and 1 from J, leaving 14 bases between them. CDR3 bases: TGTGCCAGCAGTTTTGGGACGGTGAGATCCTACGAGCAGTACTTC. Translating it yields CASSFGTVRSYEQYF.

The V call is TRBV7-3, the J call TRBJ2-1, with TRBD2 matching 11 bases. CDR3 size: 14 residues. V gave up 5 bases and J gave up 6 bases; unmatched junction bases: 3. The germline V gene encodes CDR1 SGHTA and CDR2 FQGTGA. The CDR3 region is CASSAGTSGNEQFF. For the CDR3, the DNA is TGTGCCAGCAGCGCCGGGACTAGCGGCAATGAGCAGTTCTTC.

The CDR3 DNA is TGTGCCAGCAGTTTAAGGGGACAGGGGATGGAGCAGTACTTC. It encodes CASSLRGQGMEQYF. The chain carries TRBV27 and TRBJ2-7, with 10 bases that match TRBD1. With 2 bases clipped from V and 7 bases from J, the junction kept 5 bases outside the gene matches. The CDR3 is made up of 14 amino acids. Per the germline V gene, CDR1 is MNHEY and CDR2 is SMNVEV (reference sequence).

The chain recombines TRBV6-1 with TRBJ2-7; weak D call: TRBD2 (5 bases). Per germline, CDR1 MNHNS and CDR2 SASEGT. The CDR3 has 13 residues. V gave up 3 bases and J gave up 0 bases, with 6 bases separating them. This CDR3 reads CASSDSVSYEQYF. In nucleotides, the CDR3 is TGTGCCAGCAGTGATAGCGTCTCCTACGAGCAGTACTTC.

V and J are TRBV5-5 and TRBJ1-2; unclear D gene. The CDR3 totals 16 residues. The germline V gene has CDR1 SGHKS and CDR2 YYEKEE (reference sequence). V shed 1 base and J shed 0 bases, with 13 bases lying between them. The CDR3 here is CASSLSPISPNYGYTF. Written as DNA, the CDR3 is TGTGCCAGCAGCTTGTCCCCGATCAGCCCTAACTATGGCTACACCTTC.

This chain joins TRBV19 and TRBJ1-2, with TRBD1 identical over 8 bases. Germline CDR1 reads LNHDA; CDR2 reads SQIVND (reference sequence). This CDR3 has 15 amino acids. Trimming cost V 8 bases and J 6 bases; bases outside gene matches: 14. This CDR3 is CASLRGDRGLNGYTF. The DNA of the CDR3 is TGTGCCAGTTTACGCGGTGACAGGGGTTTAAATGGCTACACCTTC.

This chain links TRBV5-6 with TRBJ2-5, with D maybe TRBD2 (5 bases). Germline V CDR1 and CDR2: SGHDT, YYEEEE. The CDR3 totals 15 residues. Trimming left V 1 base short and J 2 bases short, with 12 bases between. The CDR3 loop reads CASSLLAGAQETQYF. The CDR3 DNA reads TGTGCCAGCAGCTTGTTGGCGGGCGCACAAGAGACCCAGTACTTC. Full variable domain (outside the CDR3, taken from reference TRBV5-6 and TRBJ2-5): DAGVTQSPTHLIKTRGQQVTLRCSPKSGHDTVSWYQQALGQGPQFIFQYYEEEERQRGNFPDRFSGHQFPNYSSELNVNALLLGDSALYLCASSLLAGAQETQYFGPGTRLLVL.

CDR3 DNA: TGTGCCAGCAGCTTATACGGCACAGATACGCAGTATTTT. This translates into CASSLYGTDTQYF. This chain joins TRBV7-2 and TRBJ2-3; D is ambiguous. The length of the CDR3 is 13 residues. Deletions cut 2 bases from V and 1 base from J, with 4 bases between. The germline V gene encodes CDR1 SGHTA and CDR2 FQGNSA.

The chain joins TRBV11-2 to TRBJ2-3; 7 bases line up with TRBD2. The CDR3 loop spans 14 amino acids. V shed 5 bases, J shed 2 bases, and the junction held 4 bases outside the gene matches. Germline V CDR1 and CDR2: SGHAT, FQNNGV. CDR3: CASSPSGNTDTQYF. CDR3 bases: TGTGCCAGCAGCCCAAGCGGGAACACAGATACGCAGTATTTT.